Listed below are T cell receptor beta chains from one sample, sequenced in a study of T cell repertoires in cytomegalovirus infection. Their antigens remain unidentified. TCRdb reprocessed the reads via MiXCR and lists one record per CDR3 protein. The repertoire consists of about 700,000 distinct CDR3 sequences, with roughly 36% occurring once and the leading ten covering about 20%. The specimen was cultured PBMCs, collected from culture after CMV antigen stimulation. Source of these receptors: a human donor in good health (CMV status not recorded). Some clones in this sample may be carry-over from other donors' samples. CDR3s leave out the opening cysteine and the closing phenylalanine or tryptophan. Fields, in order: J gene, clone size, V gene, CDR3 protein. Size tells how often a clone was seen (once, few, many) or the class of an expanded clone, and some rows leave it out.

TRBJ2-1	.	TRBV2	ASREGGRGYNEQF
TRBJ2-1	many	TRBV7-9	ASSLDVSRDEQF
TRBJ2-3	many	TRBV7-8	ASSSLTDRDYATDTQY
TRBJ2-2	.	TRBV30	AWSGRAPMGYTGELF
TRBJ2-7	few	TRBV18	ASSPGLDSYEQY
TRBJ2-2	few	TRBV12-3/TRBV12-4	ASSLTPPELF
TRBJ2-2	.	TRBV7-6	ASSSTQEWVTGELF
TRBJ1-2	.	TRBV7-8	ASGAKTYGYT
TRBJ1-4	.	TRBV7-4	ASSLARVATNEKLF
TRBJ2-7	many	TRBV7-2	ASSYSGQAPSYEQY
TRBJ2-2	.	TRBV7-2	ASKLSESTGELF
TRBJ1-5	.	TRBV6-5	ASSQTGVRQPQH
TRBJ2-3	few	TRBV11-2	ASSPTFSTDTQY
TRBJ2-7	few	TRBV7-9	ASNLDTTYEQY
TRBJ2-3	.	TRBV6-6	ASSYSPRRGATDTQY